This T cell receptor (beta chain) was identified during a study of T cells in Graves' hyperthyroidism and ophthalmopathy. Overall study findings and caveats: Most thyroid clonotypes that were expanded above 0.001 also turned up in blood.

RNA transcripts were the template for amplifying TCR beta CDR3 regions. Researchers ran a first-round RT-PCR on the TCR CDR3 using the HTBI primer set. From the multiplex PCR reads, TCRdb called clonotypes with MiXCR, one entry per CDR3 protein. The table has around 520,000 distinct CDR3 sequences, approximately 24% seen once. Subjects with ophthalmopathy showed a Clinical Activity Score no lower than 3, a NOSPECS grade no lower than 4, and a duration shorter than 3 months. PBMCs stemmed from approximately 10 ml fresh peripheral blood. This clonotype was found many times. Its specificity is unknown. The trim removed 1 base at V and 7 bases at J, leaving 5 bases unmatched. CDR1 DFQATT and CDR2 SNEGSKA come from the germline V gene (reference sequence). CDR3 length equals 15 residues.

The source of this sequence is a woman under 40 with Graves' ophthalmopathy. The chain joins TRBV20-1 to TRBJ1-6, with 9 bases fitting TRBD1. Sequenced material: blood. The CDR3 region is CSARVWTGVNSPLHF. DNA for the CDR3: TGCAGTGCTAGAGTTTGGACAGGGGTGAATTCACCCCTCCACTTT.